The T cell receptor (beta chain) described here comes from a study of cytomegalovirus exposure and HLA in healthy donors. The PCR contained 60 Vbeta and 13 Jbeta primers. Produced via immunoSEQ multiplex PCR; TCRdb's table is partial and in-frame only. The sample shows over 100,000 clones, 77% of them seen only once. There are 17 residues in the CDR3. J was trimmed by 7 bases and V by 3 bases; bases with no gene match: 12. The germline V gene has CDR1 MDHEN and CDR2 SYDVKM. This receptor was obtained from a male donor in good health and CMV-seropositive. Sequencing was done on a sample of PBMCs. The rearrangement links TRBV28 to TRBJ2-1; 10 bases align to TRBD2. As DNA, the CDR3 is TGTGCCAGCAGTTTCCCCATAGCGGGAGGATCGGGGAATGAGCAGTTCTTC. The encoded protein is CASSFPIAGGSGNEQFF.